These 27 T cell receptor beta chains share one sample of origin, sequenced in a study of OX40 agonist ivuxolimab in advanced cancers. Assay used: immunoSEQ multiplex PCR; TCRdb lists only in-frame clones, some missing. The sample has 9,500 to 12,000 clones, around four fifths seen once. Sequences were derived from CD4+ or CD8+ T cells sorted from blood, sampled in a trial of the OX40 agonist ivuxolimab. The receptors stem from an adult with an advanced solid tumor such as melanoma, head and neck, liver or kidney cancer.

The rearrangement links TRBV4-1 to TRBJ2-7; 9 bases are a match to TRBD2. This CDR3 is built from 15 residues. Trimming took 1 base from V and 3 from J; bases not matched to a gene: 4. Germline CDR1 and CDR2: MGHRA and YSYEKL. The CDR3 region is CASSQGVSGSYEQYF. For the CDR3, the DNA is TGCGCCAGCAGCCAAGGAGTTAGCGGGAGCTACGAGCAGTACTTC.

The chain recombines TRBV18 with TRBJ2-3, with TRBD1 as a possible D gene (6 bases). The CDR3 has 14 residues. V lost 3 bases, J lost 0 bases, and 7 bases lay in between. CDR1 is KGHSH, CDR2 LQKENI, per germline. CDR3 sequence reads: CASSPGTSTDTQYF. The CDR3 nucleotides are TGTGCCAGCTCACCCGGGACAAGCACAGATACGCAGTATTTT. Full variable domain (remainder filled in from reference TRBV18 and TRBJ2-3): NAGVMQNPRHLVRRRGQEARLRCSPMKGHSHVYWYRQLPEEGLKFMVYLQKENIIDESGMPKERFSAEFPKEGPSILRIQQVVRGDSAAYFCASSPGTSTDTQYFGPGTRLTVL.

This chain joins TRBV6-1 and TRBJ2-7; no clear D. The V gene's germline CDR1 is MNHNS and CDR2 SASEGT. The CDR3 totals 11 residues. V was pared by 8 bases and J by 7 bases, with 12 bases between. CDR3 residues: CASHLPWEQYF. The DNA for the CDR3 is TGTGCCAGCCACCTTCCGTGGGAGCAGTACTTC.

CDR3 nucleotides: TGCGCCAGCAGCCAAGGGCAGGACCATATGGTGGATGAGCAGTTCTTC. It yields the protein CASSQGQDHMVDEQFF. This rearrangement joins TRBV4-1 to TRBJ2-1; D remains ambiguous. This CDR3 is built from 16 residues. CDR1 and CDR2 from the germline V gene are MGHRA and YSYEKL. The ends were cut back, 1 base at V and 8 bases at J, with 18 bases in the middle.

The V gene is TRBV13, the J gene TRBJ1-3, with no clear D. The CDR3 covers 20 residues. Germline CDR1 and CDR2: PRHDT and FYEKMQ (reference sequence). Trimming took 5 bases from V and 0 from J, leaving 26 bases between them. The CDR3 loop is CASSPHVVEFNPSSGNTIYF. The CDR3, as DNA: TGTGCCAGCAGCCCCCATGTGGTGGAGTTCAACCCCAGCTCTGGAAACACCATATATTTT.

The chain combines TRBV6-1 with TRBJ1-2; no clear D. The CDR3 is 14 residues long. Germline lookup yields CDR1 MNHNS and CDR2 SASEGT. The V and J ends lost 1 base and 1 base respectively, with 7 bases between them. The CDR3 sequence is CASSEGYGNYGYTF. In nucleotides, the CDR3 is TGTGCCAGCAGTGAAGGCTACGGTAACTATGGCTACACCTTC.

In DNA form, the CDR3 reads TGCGCCAGCAGCTTGGGTTACGGGAGCGCTATCTATGGCTACACCTTC. Its protein is CASSLGYGSAIYGYTF. The chain carries TRBV5-1 and TRBJ1-2; D not certain. This CDR3 has 16 residues. Trimming took off 0 bases at V and 4 bases at J, with 16 bases between the two ends. CDR1 SGHRS and CDR2 YFSETQ come from the germline V gene.

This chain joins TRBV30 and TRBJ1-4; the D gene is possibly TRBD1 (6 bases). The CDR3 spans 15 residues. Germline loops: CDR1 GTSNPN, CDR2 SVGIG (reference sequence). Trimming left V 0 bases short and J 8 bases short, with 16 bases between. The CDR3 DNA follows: TGTGCCTGGAGTGTAGTTACAGGGCCAGGGGAAAAACTGTTTTTT. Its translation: CAWSVVTGPGEKLFF. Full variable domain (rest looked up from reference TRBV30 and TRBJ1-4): SQTIHQWPATLVQPVGSPLSLECTVEGTSNPNLYWYRQAAGRGLQLLFYSVGIGQISSEVPQNLSASRPQDRQFILSSKKLLLSDSGFYLCAWSVVTGPGEKLFFGSGTQLSVL.

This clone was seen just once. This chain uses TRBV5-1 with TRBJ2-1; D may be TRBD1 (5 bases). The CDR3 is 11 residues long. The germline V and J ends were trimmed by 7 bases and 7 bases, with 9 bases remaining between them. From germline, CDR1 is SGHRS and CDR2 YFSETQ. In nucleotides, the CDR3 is TGCGCCAGCCAAAGGACAAATGAGCAGTTCTTC. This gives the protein CASQRTNEQFF.

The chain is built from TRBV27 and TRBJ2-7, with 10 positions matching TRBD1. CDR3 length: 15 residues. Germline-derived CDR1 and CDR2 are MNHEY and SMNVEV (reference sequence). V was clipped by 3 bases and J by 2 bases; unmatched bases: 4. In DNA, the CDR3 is TGTGCCAGCAGTTTCCTTGGGACAGGGGCCTACGAGCAGTACTTC. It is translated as CASSFLGTGAYEQYF.

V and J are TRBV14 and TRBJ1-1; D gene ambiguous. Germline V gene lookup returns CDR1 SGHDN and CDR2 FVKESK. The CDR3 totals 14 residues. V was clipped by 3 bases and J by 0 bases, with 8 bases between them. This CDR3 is CASSQGYMNTEAFF. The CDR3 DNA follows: TGTGCCAGCAGCCAGGGGTACATGAACACTGAAGCTTTCTTT.

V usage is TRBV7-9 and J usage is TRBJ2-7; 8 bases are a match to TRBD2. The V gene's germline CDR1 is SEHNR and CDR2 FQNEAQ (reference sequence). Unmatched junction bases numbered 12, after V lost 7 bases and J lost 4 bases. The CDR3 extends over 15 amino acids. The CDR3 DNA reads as TGTGCCAGCACCACGATCAAAGCGGGAGCATACGAGCAGTACTTC. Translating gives CASTTIKAGAYEQYF.

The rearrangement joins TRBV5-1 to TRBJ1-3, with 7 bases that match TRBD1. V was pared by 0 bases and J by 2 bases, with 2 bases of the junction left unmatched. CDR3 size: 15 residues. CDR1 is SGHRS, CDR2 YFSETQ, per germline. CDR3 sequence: CASSLEGAPGNTIYF. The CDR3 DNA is TGCGCCAGCAGCTTGGAGGGGGCCCCTGGAAACACCATATATTTT.

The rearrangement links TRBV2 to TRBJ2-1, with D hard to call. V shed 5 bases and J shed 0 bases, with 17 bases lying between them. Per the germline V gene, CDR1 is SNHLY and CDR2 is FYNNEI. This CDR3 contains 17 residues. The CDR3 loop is CASSPSGLQSSYNEQFF. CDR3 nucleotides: TGTGCCAGCAGTCCCTCCGGGTTACAAAGCTCCTACAATGAGCAGTTCTTC.

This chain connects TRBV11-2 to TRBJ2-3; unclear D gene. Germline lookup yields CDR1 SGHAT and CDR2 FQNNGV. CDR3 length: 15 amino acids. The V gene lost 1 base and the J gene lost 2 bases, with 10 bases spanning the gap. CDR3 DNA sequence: TGTGCCAGCAGCTTAGTACTGGGTAACACAGATACGCAGTATTTT. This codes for CASSLVLGNTDTQYF.

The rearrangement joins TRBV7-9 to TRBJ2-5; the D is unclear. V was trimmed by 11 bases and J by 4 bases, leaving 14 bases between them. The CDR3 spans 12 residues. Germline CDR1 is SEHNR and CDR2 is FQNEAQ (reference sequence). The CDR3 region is CAFWQAGETQYF. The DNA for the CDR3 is TGTGCCTTTTGGCAGGCCGGAGAGACCCAGTACTTC. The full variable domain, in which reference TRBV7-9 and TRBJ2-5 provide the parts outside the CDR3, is DTGVSQNPRHKITKRGQNVTFRCDPISEHNRLYWYRQTLGQGPEFLTYFQNEAQLEKSRLLSDRFSAERPKGSFSTLEIQRTEQGDSAMYLCAFWQAGETQYFGPGTRLLVL.

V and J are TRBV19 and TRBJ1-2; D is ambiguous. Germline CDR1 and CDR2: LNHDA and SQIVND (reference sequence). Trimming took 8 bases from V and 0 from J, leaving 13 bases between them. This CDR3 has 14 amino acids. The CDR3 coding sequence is TGTGCCAGTTCGTTCGAGTTAGCTAACTATGGCTACACCTTC. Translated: CASSFELANYGYTF.

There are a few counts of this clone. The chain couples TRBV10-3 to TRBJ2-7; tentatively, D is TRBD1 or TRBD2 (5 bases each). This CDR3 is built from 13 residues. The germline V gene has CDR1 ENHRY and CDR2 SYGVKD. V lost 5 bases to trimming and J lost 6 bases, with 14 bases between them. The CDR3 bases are TGTGCCATCAGTCCCGGGACCGAGGCCGAGCAGTACTTC. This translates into CAISPGTEAEQYF.

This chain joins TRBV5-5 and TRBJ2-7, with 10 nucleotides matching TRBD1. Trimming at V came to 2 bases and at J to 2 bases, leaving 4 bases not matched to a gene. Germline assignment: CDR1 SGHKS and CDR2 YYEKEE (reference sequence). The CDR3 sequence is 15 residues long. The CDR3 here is CASSFRDRGTYEQYF. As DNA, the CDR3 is TGTGCCAGCAGCTTTAGGGACAGGGGTACCTACGAGCAGTACTTC.

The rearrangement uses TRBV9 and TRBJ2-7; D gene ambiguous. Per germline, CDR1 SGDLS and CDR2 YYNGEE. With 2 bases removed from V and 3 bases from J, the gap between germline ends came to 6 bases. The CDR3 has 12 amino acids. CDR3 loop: CASSVVLYEQYF. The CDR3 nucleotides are TGTGCCAGCAGCGTCGTACTCTACGAGCAGTACTTC.

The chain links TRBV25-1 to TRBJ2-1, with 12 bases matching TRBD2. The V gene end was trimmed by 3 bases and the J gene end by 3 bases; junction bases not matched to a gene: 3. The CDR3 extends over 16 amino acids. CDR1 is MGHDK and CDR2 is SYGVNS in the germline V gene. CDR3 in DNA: TGTGCCAGCAGTGATATACTAGCGGGAGGCTACAATGAGCAGTTCTTC. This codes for CASSDILAGGYNEQFF.

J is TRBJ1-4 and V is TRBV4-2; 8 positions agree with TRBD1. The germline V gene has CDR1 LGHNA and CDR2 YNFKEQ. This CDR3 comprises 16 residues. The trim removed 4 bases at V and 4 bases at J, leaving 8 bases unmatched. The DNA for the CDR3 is TGTGCCAGCAGCCCAACAGGGGGAGCGGGTAATGAAAAACTGTTTTTT. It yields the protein CASSPTGGAGNEKLFF.

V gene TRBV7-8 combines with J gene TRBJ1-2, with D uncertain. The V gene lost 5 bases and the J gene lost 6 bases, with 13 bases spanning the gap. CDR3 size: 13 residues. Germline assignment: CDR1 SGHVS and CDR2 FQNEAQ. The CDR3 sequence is CASSPDPGDGYTF. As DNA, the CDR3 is TGTGCCAGCAGCCCCGACCCGGGAGATGGCTACACCTTC.

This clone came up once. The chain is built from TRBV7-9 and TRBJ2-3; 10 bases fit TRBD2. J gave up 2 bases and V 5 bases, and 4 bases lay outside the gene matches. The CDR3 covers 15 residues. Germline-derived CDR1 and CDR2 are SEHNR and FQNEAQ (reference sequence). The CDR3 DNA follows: TGTGCCAGCAGCGGGACTAGCGTATACACAGATACGCAGTATTTT. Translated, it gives CASSGTSVYTDTQYF.

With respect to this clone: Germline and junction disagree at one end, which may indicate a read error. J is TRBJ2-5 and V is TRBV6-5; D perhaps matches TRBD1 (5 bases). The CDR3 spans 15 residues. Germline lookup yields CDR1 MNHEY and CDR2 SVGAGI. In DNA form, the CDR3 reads TGTGCCAGCAGCTACTCGCAGGGCGATGGGGAGACCCAGTACTTC. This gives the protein CASSYSQGDGETQYF.

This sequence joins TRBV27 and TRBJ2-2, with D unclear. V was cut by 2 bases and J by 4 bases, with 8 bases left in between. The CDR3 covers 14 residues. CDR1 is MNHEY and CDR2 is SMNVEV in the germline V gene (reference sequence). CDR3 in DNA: TGTGCCAGCAGTTTAGTGGTGCCCACCGGGGAGCTGTTTTTT. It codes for CASSLVVPTGELFF.

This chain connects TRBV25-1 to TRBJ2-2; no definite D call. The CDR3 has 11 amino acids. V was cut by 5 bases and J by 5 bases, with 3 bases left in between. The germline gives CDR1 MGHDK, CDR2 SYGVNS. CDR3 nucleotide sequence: TGTGCCAGCAGTTTAACCGGGGAGCTGTTTTTT. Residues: CASSLTGELFF.